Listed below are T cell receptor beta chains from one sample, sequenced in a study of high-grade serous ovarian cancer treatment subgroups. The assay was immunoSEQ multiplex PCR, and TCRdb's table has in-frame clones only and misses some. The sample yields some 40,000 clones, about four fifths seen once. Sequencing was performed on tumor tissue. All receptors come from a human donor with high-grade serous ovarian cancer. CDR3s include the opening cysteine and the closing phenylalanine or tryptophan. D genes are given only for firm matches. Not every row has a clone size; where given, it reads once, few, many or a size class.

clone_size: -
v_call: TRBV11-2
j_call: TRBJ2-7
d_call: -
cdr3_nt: TGTGCCAGCAGCCTCCTCGACGGGCACTCCTACGAGCAGTACTTC
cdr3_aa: CASSLLDGHSYEQYF

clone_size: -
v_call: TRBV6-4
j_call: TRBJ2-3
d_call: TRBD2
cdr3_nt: TGTGCCAGCAGTGACTCGCCGGCTAGCGGGACCCCAGATACGCAGTATTTT
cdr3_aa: CASSDSPASGTPDTQYF

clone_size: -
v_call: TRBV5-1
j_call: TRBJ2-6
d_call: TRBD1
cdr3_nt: TGCGCCAGCAGCTTCTGGGACAGGGCGACTGGGGCCAACGTCCTGACTTTC
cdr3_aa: CASSFWDRATGANVLTF

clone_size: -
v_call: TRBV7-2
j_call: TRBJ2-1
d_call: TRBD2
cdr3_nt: TGTGCCAGCAGCTTAGCCTTCGGGACTACGTACAATGAGCAGTTCTTC
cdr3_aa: CASSLAFGTTYNEQFF

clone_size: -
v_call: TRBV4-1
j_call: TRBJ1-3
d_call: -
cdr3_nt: TGCGCCAGCAGCCAAGAAGAGGGTCCTGGAAACACCATATATTTT
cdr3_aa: CASSQEEGPGNTIYF

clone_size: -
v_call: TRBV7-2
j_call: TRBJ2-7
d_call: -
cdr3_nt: TGTGCCAGCAGCTTACAGCGCGGGACAGACTACGAGCAGTACTTC
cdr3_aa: CASSLQRGTDYEQYF

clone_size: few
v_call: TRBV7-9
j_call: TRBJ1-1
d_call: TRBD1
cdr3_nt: TGTGCCAGCAGCTTAGCGCCAGGACAGGTCGATGAAGCTTTCTTT
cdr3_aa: CASSLAPGQVDEAFF

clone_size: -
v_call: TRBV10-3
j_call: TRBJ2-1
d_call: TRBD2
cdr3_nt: TGTGCCATCAGTGAGTCGGGTAGCGGGAGGGCCGGGTCCTACAATGAGCAGTTCTTC
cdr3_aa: CAISESGSGRAGSYNEQFF

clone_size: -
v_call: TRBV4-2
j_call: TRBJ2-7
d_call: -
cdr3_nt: TGTGCCAGCAGCCACGGGGCTGAGAAGACGATCTACGAGCAGTACTTC
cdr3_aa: CASSHGAEKTIYEQYF

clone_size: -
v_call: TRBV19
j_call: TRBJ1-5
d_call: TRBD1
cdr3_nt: TGTGCCAGTTCACAGGGGTGGCATCAGCCCCAGCATTTT
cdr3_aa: CASSQGWHQPQHF

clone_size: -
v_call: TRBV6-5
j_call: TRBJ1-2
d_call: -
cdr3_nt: TGTGCCAGCAGTTCACGGGGGCGATCCTGGCATGGCTACACCTTC
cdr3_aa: CASSSRGRSWHGYTF

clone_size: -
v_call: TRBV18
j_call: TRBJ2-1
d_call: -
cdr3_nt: TGTGCCAGCTCACCGGGCCTCGGAAATACCAATGAGCAGTTCTTC
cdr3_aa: CASSPGLGNTNEQFF

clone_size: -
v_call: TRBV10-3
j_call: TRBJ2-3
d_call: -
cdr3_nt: TGTGCCATCAGTGACTTTGATACGCAGTATTTT
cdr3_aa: CAISDFDTQYF

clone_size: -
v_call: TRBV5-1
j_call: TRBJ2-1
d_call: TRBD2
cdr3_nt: TGCGCCAGCAGCTTGGGGCGGGAGCGATTCAATGAGCAGTTCTTC
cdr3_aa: CASSLGRERFNEQFF

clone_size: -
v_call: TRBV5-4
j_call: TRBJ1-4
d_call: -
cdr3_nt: TGTGCCAGCAGCTCCGCGAGGGAGAGGGAAAAACTGTTTTTT
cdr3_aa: CASSSAREREKLFF

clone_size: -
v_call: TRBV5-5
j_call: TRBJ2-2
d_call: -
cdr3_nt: TGTGCCAGCAGCTTGGGAACGGCCGGGGAGCTGTTTTTT
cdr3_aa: CASSLGTAGELFF

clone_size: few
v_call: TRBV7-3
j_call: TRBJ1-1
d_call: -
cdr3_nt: TGTGCCAGCAGTTGGGACAAGAACACTGAAGCTTTCTTT
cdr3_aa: CASSWDKNTEAFF

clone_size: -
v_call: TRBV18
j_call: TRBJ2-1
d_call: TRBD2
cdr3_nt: TGTGCCAGCTCACTTCCTCGAGGGCTAGCGGGATACAATGAGCAGTTCTTC
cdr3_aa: CASSLPRGLAGYNEQFF

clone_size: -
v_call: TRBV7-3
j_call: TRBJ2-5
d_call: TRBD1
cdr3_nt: TGTGCCAGCAGCCGGGGCGGGACAGGGGGAGAGACCCAGTACTTC
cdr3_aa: CASSRGGTGGETQYF

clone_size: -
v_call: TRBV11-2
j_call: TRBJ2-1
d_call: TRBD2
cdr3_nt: TGTGCCAGCAGCCTTGGACTAGGTCCAAATGAGCAGTTCTTC
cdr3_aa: CASSLGLGPNEQFF

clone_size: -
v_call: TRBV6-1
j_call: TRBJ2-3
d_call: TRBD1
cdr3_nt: TGTGCCAGCAGTGAAGAACAGGGGCTTATGACAGATACGCAGTATTTT
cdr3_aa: CASSEEQGLMTDTQYF

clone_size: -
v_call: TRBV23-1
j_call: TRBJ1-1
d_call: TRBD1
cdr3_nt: TGCGCCGCCTGGGCGACAGGGCACACTGAAGCTTTCTTT
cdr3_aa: CAAWATGHTEAFF

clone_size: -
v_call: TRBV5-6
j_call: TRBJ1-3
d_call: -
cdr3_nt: TGTGCCAGCAGCTTGGCCAGCCCTAGCTCTGGAAACACCATATATTTT
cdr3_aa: CASSLASPSSGNTIYF

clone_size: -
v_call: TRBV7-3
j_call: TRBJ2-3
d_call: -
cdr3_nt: TGTGCCAGCAGCTCCTGGGGCACAGATACGCAGTATTTT
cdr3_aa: CASSSWGTDTQYF

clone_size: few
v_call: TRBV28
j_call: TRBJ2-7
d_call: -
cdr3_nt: TGTGCCAGCAGTTTTGCCAGGGGGGAGGAGCAGTACTTC
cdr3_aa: CASSFARGEEQYF

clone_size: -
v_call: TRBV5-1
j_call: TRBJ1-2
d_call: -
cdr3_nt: TGCGCCAGCAGCTTGACCGGGGCGGGCGGCTATGGCTACACCTTC
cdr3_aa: CASSLTGAGGYGYTF

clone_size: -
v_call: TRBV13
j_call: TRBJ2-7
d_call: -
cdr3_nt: TGTGCCAGCAGTCCGTGGACACAGCACTACGAGCAGTACTTC
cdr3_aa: CASSPWTQHYEQYF

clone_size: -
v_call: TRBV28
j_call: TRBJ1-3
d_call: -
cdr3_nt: TGTGCCAGCAGGACTTCATCCGGGCCCCAGGGTACCATATATTTT
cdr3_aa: CASRTSSGPQGTIYF

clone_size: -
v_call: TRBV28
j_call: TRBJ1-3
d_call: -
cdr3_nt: TGTGCCAGCAGGGTTCCGGGGTCTTCGGGAAACACCATATATTTT
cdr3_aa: CASRVPGSSGNTIYF

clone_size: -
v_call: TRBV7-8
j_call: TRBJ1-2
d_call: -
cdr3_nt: TGTGCCAGCAGCGTCCATATTCCGGGGAACTATGGCTACACCTTC
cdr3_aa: CASSVHIPGNYGYTF

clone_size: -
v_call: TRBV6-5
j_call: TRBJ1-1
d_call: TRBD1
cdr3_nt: TGTGCCAGCAGTCGAACCGACAGGGACCACACTGAAGCTTTCTTT
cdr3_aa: CASSRTDRDHTEAFF

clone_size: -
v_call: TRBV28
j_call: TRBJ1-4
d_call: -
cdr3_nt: TGTGCCAGCAGTTCGAGACAGGAGGTGGAAAAACTGTTTTTT
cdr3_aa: CASSSRQEVEKLFF

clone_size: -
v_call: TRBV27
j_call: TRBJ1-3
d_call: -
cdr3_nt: TGTGCCAGCAGTTATGGGGGCTCTGGAAACACCATATATTTT
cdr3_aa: CASSYGGSGNTIYF

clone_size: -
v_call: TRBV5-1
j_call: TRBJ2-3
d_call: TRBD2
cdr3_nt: TGCGCCAGCAGCTTGTTCGGTGTCCGGGGCGGGAGTATCTTAGATACGCAGTATTTT
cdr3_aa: CASSLFGVRGGSILDTQYF

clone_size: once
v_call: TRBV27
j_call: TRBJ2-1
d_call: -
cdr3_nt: TGTGCCAGCAGTCCTATAGCGGACTCCTACAATGAGCAGTTCTTC
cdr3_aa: CASSPIADSYNEQFF

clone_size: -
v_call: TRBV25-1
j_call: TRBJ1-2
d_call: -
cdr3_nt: TGTGCCAGCAGGGATGACTATGGCTACACCTTC
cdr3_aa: CASRDDYGYTF

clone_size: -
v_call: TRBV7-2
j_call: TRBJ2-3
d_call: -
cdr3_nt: TGTGCCAGCAGCTTGATGGGACGGCTTGAACTAGATACGCAGTATTTT
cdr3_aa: CASSLMGRLELDTQYF

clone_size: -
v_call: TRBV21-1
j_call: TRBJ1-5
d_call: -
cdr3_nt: TGTGCCAGCAGCAAATTAGAAAAGTGTTCCGGGACAGTGCAACTATATAGCAATCAGCCCCAGCATTTT
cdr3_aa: CASSKLEKCSGTVQLYSNQPQHF

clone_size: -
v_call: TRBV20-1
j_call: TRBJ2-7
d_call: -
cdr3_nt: TGCAGTGCTAGAGTGGGCTACGAGCAGTACTTC
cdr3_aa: CSARVGYEQYF

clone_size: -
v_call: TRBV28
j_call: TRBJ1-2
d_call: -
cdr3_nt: TGTGCCAGCAGTTTCCGAGCTACTCAGGGAACGGGGGGCTACACCTTC
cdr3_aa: CASSFRATQGTGGYTF

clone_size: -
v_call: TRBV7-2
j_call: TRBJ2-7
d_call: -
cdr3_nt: TGTGCCAGCAGCTTAGGGGCCGGGGGGACAACCTACGAGCAGTACTTC
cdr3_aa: CASSLGAGGTTYEQYF

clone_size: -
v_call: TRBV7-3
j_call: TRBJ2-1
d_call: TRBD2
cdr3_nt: TGTGCCAGCAGCTCCCGGCGGGAGGCAGAGCAGTTCTTC
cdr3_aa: CASSSRREAEQFF

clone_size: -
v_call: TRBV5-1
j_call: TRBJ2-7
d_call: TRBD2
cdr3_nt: TGCGCCAGCAGCTTAGGGACTAGCGGGAGCCCCTACGAGCAGTACTTC
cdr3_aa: CASSLGTSGSPYEQYF

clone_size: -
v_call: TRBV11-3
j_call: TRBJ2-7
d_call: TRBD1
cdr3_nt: TGTGCCAGCAGGGAGACAGGGATGTACGAGCAGTACTTC
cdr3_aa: CASRETGMYEQYF

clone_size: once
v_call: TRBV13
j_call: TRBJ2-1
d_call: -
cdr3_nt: TGTGCCAGCAGCTTACTAACCTCCATCTACAATGAGCAGTTCTTC
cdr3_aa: CASSLLTSIYNEQFF

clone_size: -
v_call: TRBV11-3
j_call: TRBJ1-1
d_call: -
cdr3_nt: TGTGCCAGCAGCTCCCAGACAACCGGGACAAATGAAGCTTTCTTT
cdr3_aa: CASSSQTTGTNEAFF

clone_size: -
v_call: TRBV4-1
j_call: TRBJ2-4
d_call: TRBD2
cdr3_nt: TGCGCCAGCAGCCAAGAAGGCGGTAGCGGGAGGGCCTTGGCCAAAAACATTCAGTACTTC
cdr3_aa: CASSQEGGSGRALAKNIQYF

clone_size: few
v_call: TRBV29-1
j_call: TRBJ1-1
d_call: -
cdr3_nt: TGCAGCGTTGGGCAGCTTTACATGAACACTGAAGCTTTCTTT
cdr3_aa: CSVGQLYMNTEAFF

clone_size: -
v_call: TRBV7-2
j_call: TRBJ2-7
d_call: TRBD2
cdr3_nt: TGTGCCAGCAGCTTTAAAACTAGCGGGAACGAGCAGTACTTC
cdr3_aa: CASSFKTSGNEQYF

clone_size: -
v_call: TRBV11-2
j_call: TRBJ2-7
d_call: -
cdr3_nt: TGTGCCAGCAGCCAAACCCTCTACGAGCAGTACTTC
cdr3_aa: CASSQTLYEQYF

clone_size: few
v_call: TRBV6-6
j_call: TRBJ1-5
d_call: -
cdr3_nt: TGTGCCAGCAGTTGGGGGAGCGGGGTGGATAATCAGCCCCAGCATTTT
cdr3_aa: CASSWGSGVDNQPQHF

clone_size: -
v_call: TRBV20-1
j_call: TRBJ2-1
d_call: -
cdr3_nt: TGCAGTGTCCGGCGGGGACCGGAGCAGTTCTTC
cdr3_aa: CSVRRGPEQFF

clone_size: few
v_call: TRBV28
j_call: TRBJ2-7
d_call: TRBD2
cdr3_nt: TGTGCCAGCAGTTTCGGGACTATCGAGCAGTACTTC
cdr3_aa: CASSFGTIEQYF

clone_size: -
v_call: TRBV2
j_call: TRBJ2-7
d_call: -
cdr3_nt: TGTGCCAGCGTCCCCCCAGCGTCCTACGAGCAGTACTTC
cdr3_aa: CASVPPASYEQYF

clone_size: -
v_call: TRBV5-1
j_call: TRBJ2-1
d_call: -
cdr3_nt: TGCGCCAGCAAGAGAGAGAATGAGCAGTTCTTC
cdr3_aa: CASKRENEQFF

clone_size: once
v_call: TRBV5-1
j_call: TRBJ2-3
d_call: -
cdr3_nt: TGCGCCAGCAGCTTGTTTGGGGGTGGCACAGATACGCAGTATTTT
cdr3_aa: CASSLFGGGTDTQYF

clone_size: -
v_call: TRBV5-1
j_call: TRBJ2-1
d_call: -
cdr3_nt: TGCGCCAGCAGCTTGGGGACTTCCAATGAGCAGTTCTTC
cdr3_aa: CASSLGTSNEQFF